One and the same sample provided the 2 T cell receptor beta chains below, sequenced in a study of blood T cell repertoires in COVID-19. The data were produced by immunoSEQ multiplex PCR, yet TCRdb's version contains in-frame clones alone and is incomplete. The sample includes about 300,000 clones, over 70% of them seen just once. Sequencing input: peripheral blood. These receptors were taken from a woman between 40 and 55 years old who had recovered from COVID-19.

The rearrangement uses TRBV4-1 and TRBJ2-7; TRBD1 agrees at 7 bases. This CDR3 spans 13 amino acids. Germline lookup yields CDR1 MGHRA and CDR2 YSYEKL. J was trimmed by 4 bases and V by 5 bases; bases with no gene match: 5. The CDR3 sequence is CASSTGQQYEQYF. The CDR3 bases are TGCGCCAGCAGCACGGGACAGCAATACGAGCAGTACTTC.

The V and J genes are TRBV5-6 and TRBJ1-2, with D tentatively TRBD1 (5 bases). Deletions cut 4 bases from V and 4 bases from J, with 14 bases between. The CDR3 spans 14 residues. Germline CDR1 SGHDT, CDR2 YYEEEE. CDR3 protein: CASSPGGGPYGYTF. CDR3 nucleotide sequence: TGTGCCAGCAGCCCAGGCGGGGGACCCTATGGCTACACCTTC.